Following are 28 T cell receptor beta chains from one sample sequenced in a study of T cells after yellow fever vaccination. Via MiXCR, TCRdb re-called the 5' RACE reads, giving one row per CDR3 protein. The data contain over 250,000 distinct CDR3 sequences, roughly 4% of them singletons. The source material was PBMCs, sampled 5 days after the yellow fever booster vaccination. The receptors come from a man between 18 and 35 years old who received the YFV17D yellow fever vaccine.

A few counts support this clonotype. CDR3 sequence reads: CAISESVRGGETQYF. The CDR3 nucleotides read TGTGCCATCAGTGAGTCCGTCAGGGGGGGAGAGACCCAGTACTTC. The chain combines TRBV10-3 with TRBJ2-5; D could derive from TRBD1 or TRBD2 (7 bases each). Trimming removed 0 bases from V and 4 bases from J, with 12 bases in between. CDR1 is ENHRY and CDR2 is SYGVKD in the germline V gene. The CDR3 length is 15 residues.

V usage is TRBV7-9 and J usage is TRBJ1-2; TRBD1 matches at 7 bases. CDR1 SEHNR and CDR2 FQNEAQ come from the germline V gene (reference sequence). The CDR3 extends over 19 amino acids. Trimming removed 1 base from V and 3 bases from J; junction bases left unmatched: 17. DNA of the CDR3: TGTGCCAGCAGCTTAGTGATCTGGGGGGCGCAGGGGGAAGACTATGGCTACACCTTC. The encoded protein is CASSLVIWGAQGEDYGYTF.

This sequence joins TRBV9 and TRBJ2-5; D not resolved. This CDR3 contains 13 residues. Per the germline V gene, CDR1 is SGDLS and CDR2 is YYNGEE. V was shortened by 0 bases and J by 2 bases, with 5 bases between the two germline ends. The DNA of the CDR3 is TGTGCCAGCAGCGTAGCTGTACAAGAGACCCAGTACTTC. Translating it yields CASSVAVQETQYF.

The CDR3 spells CASSIWGQIHEQYF. In DNA, the CDR3 is TGTGCCAGTAGTATTTGGGGGCAGATCCACGAGCAGTACTTC. J is TRBJ2-7 and V is TRBV19; D is perhaps TRBD1 (6 bases). CDR1 is LNHDA, CDR2 SQIVND, per germline (reference sequence). Trimming shortened V by 3 bases and J by 5 bases, and 14 bases separated the two germline ends. This CDR3 has 14 amino acids.

This clonotype was counted at least ten times. The genes are TRBV29-1 and TRBJ2-3, with D uncertain. V was cut by 4 bases and J by 5 bases, with 16 bases left in between. Germline CDR1 and CDR2: SQVTM and ANQGSEA. This CDR3 has 14 residues. The DNA of the CDR3 is TGCAGCGTTGTTCGTACCACTCTGGGAGATACGCAGTATTTT. Its translation is CSVVRTTLGDTQYF.

This clonotype was counted between two and nine times. The J gene is TRBJ1-1, the V gene TRBV4-2, with no clear D. Per the germline V gene, CDR1 is LGHNA and CDR2 is YNFKEQ. V was pared by 0 bases and J by 1 base, with 9 bases between. The CDR3 spans 15 residues. The CDR3 spells CASSQEAAKNTEAFF. Written as DNA, the CDR3 is TGTGCCAGCAGCCAAGAAGCAGCTAAGAACACTGAAGCTTTCTTT.

The sample holds a few counts of this clonotype. The CDR3 loop reads CAWRRIGELFF. In DNA, the CDR3 is TGTGCCTGGAGAAGAATCGGGGAGCTGTTTTTT. The chain combines TRBV30 with TRBJ2-2; D is unresolved. Trimming took off 3 bases at V and 7 bases at J, with 6 bases between the two ends. CDR3 size: 11 residues. Germline V lookup: CDR1 GTSNPN, CDR2 SVGIG (reference sequence).

CDR3 region: CASSPRGGVGDTQYF. The CDR3 coding sequence is TGTGCCAGCAGCCCTCGGGGAGGGGTCGGAGATACGCAGTATTTT. The genes are TRBV6-5 and TRBJ2-3; 7 nucleotides match TRBD2. Unmatched junction bases numbered 11, after V lost 6 bases and J lost 5 bases. CDR1 and CDR2 from the germline V gene are MNHEY and SVGAGI. The CDR3 is 15 residues long.

This clonotype has a handful of counts. The chain combines TRBV7-9 with TRBJ2-3; D not certain. Deletions cut 1 base from V and 5 bases from J, with 10 bases between. The CDR3 loop spans 14 amino acids. Germline CDR1 reads SEHNR; CDR2 reads FQNEAQ (reference sequence). The CDR3 reads CASSLDLDKDTQYF. The CDR3 nucleotides read TGTGCCAGCAGCTTAGACCTCGATAAAGATACGCAGTATTTT.

The chain uses TRBV25-1 and TRBJ2-5, with TRBD1 matching over 8 bases. Germline V lookup: CDR1 MGHDK, CDR2 SYGVNS. The CDR3 consists of 15 residues. CDR3 protein: CAYLQYLGDRKTQYF. DNA of the CDR3: TGTGCGTATCTACAATATCTTGGGGACAGGAAGACCCAGTACTTC.

Ten or more counts support this clonotype. The rearrangement uses TRBV6-5 and TRBJ2-5; 9 nucleotides line up with TRBD2. The CDR3 extends over 18 amino acids. V was clipped by 2 bases and J by 1 base; unmatched bases: 11. Germline-derived CDR1 and CDR2 are MNHEY and SVGAGI. In DNA, the CDR3 is TGTGCCAGCAGTTACGGGCTAGCGGGGTCGGCGGGCCAAGAGACCCAGTACTTC. It translates to CASSYGLAGSAGQETQYF.

This clonotype was seen a handful of times. The CDR3 loop is CASSKADRFDQPQHF. As DNA, the CDR3 is TGTGCCAGCAGCAAGGCCGACAGGTTCGATCAGCCCCAGCATTTT. The chain recombines TRBV11-2 with TRBJ1-5; D is possibly TRBD1 (6 bases). Looked up from germline, CDR1 is SGHAT and CDR2 is FQNNGV. V was pared by 5 bases and J by 5 bases, with 16 bases between. This CDR3 region has 15 residues.

This chain joins TRBV20-1 and TRBJ2-5; no firm D call. CDR1 DFQATT and CDR2 SNEGSKA come from the germline V gene (reference sequence). The CDR3 contains 13 residues. V was clipped by 7 bases and J by 5 bases, with 17 bases between them. The CDR3 coding sequence is TGCAGTGGCAAAATGGGTCACGGGGAGACCCAGTACTTC. Its translation is CSGKMGHGETQYF.

The chain combines TRBV5-5 with TRBJ2-7; TRBD2 matches 11 bases. The CDR3 runs 14 residues. From germline, CDR1 is SGHKS and CDR2 YYEKEE (reference sequence). V trimming: 4 bases; J trimming: 5 bases; junction bases outside the gene matches: 5. For the CDR3, the DNA is TGTGCCAGCAGCCCCGGACTAGCGGGCCACGAGCAGTACTTC. Translating it yields CASSPGLAGHEQYF.

This clonotype was observed many times. The J gene is TRBJ1-2, the V gene TRBV9; 7 bases line up with TRBD1. Trimming cost V 2 bases and J 8 bases; bases outside gene matches: 6. The germline CDR1 and CDR2 sequences are SGDLS and YYNGEE. This CDR3 region has 13 residues. The CDR3 reads CASSVRDSRGYTF. CDR3 nucleotide sequence: TGTGCCAGCAGCGTCCGGGACAGCAGGGGCTACACCTTC.

There are a few counts of this clonotype. The chain combines TRBV2 with TRBJ2-4; D uncertain. There are 17 residues in the CDR3. Germline CDR1 reads SNHLY; CDR2 reads FYNNEI. The V and J ends lost 7 bases and 1 base respectively, with 20 bases between them. CDR3 sequence (DNA): TGTGCCAGCAATTTTTTGAATTTGACGGTGGCCAAAAACATTCAGTACTTC. Protein product: CASNFLNLTVAKNIQYF.

Only a few counts were recorded for this clonotype. The chain links TRBV11-2 to TRBJ2-5; D may be TRBD2 (7 bases). The germline V gene has CDR1 SGHAT and CDR2 FQNNGV. Trimming removed 5 bases at V and 4 bases at J, with 11 bases between. This CDR3 spans 13 amino acids. The CDR3 here is CASSGGARETQYF. The CDR3, as DNA: TGTGCCAGCAGCGGGGGGGCAAGAGAGACCCAGTACTTC. The complete variable domain, with remaining parts taken from reference TRBV11-2 and TRBJ2-5, reads EAGVAQSPRYKIIEKRQSVAFWCNPISGHATLYWYQQILGQGPKLLIQFQNNGVVDDSQLPKDRFSAERLKGVDSTLKIQPAKLEDSAVYLCASSGGARETQYFGPGTRLLVL.

The table lists this clonotype with many counts. The V call is TRBV20-1, the J call TRBJ2-5, with 10 bases matching TRBD1. CDR1 is DFQATT and CDR2 is SNEGSKA in the germline V gene (reference sequence). The CDR3 extends over 12 amino acids. The V segment lost 5 bases and the J segment 5 bases; nucleotides outside the gene matches: 2. The CDR3 coding sequence is TGCAGTGCTGACAGGGGGCGGGAGACCCAGTACTTC. Translated: CSADRGRETQYF.

The J gene is TRBJ2-1, the V gene TRBV2; weak D call: TRBD2 (5 bases). From germline, CDR1 is SNHLY and CDR2 FYNNEI. The V end lost 4 bases, the J end lost 7 bases, and 11 bases lay between the germline ends. This CDR3 is 13 amino acids long. This CDR3 reads CASSGPGKNEQFF. DNA of the CDR3: TGTGCCAGCAGTGGGCCGGGGAAAAATGAGCAGTTCTTC.

The chain uses TRBV27 and TRBJ2-1; possibly TRBD1 for D (6 bases). This CDR3 region has 14 residues. Trimming took 6 bases from V and 7 from J, leaving 16 bases between them. Germline CDR1 MNHEY, CDR2 SMNVEV (reference sequence). This CDR3 is CASRHRAPDNEQFF. CDR3 sequence (DNA): TGTGCCAGCAGACACAGGGCGCCGGATAATGAGCAGTTCTTC.

This clonotype was counted ten times or more. The genes are TRBV5-1 and TRBJ2-7; 7 nucleotides agree with TRBD1. J lost 4 bases, V lost 1 base, and 8 bases had no gene match. The CDR3 consists of 15 residues. The germline gives CDR1 SGHRS, CDR2 YFSETQ. The CDR3 reads CASSLQGEGVYEQYF. The DNA for the CDR3 is TGCGCCAGCAGCTTGCAGGGGGAAGGCGTGTACGAGCAGTACTTC. The entire variable domain, with the rest obtained from reference TRBV5-1 and TRBJ2-7, is as follows: KAGVTQTPRYLIKTRGQQVTLSCSPISGHRSVSWYQQTPGQGLQFLFEYFSETQRNKGNFPGRFSGRQFSNSRSEMNVSTLELGDSALYLCASSLQGEGVYEQYFGPGTRLTVT.

Many counts were recorded for this clonotype. The chain couples TRBV12-3 or TRBV12-4 to TRBJ2-3, with TRBD2 matching over 7 bases. V dropped 6 bases and J dropped 1; count of bases not matched to a gene: 7. CDR3 size: 15 residues. CDR3 nucleotide sequence: TGTGCCAGCAGGGGGGGGGGAGTAGGCACAGATACGCAGTATTTT. This translates into CASRGGGVGTDTQYF.

This clonotype came up many times. This rearrangement joins TRBV13 to TRBJ1-1; D gene ambiguous. Germline CDR1 reads PRHDT; CDR2 reads FYEKMQ (reference sequence). CDR3 length: 13 residues. Between the trimmed V and J ends, which lost 5 bases and 5 bases, there was a span of 12 bases. The CDR3 region is CASSPAPWTEAFF. In DNA form, the CDR3 reads TGTGCCAGCAGCCCAGCCCCATGGACTGAAGCTTTCTTT.

The gene calls are TRBV5-6 and TRBJ1-2; D gene unclear. V dropped 0 bases and J dropped 14 bases, with 14 bases sitting between them. The CDR3 contains 12 residues. Germline loops: CDR1 SGHDT, CDR2 YYEEEE. The CDR3, as DNA: TGTGCCAGCAGCTTGGGGACCTGGGAGCGTACCTTC. It translates to CASSLGTWERTF.

This clonotype occurred a few times. V usage is TRBV13 and J usage is TRBJ1-1, with TRBD1 as a possible D gene (5 bases). Germline CDR1 reads PRHDT; CDR2 reads FYEKMQ (reference sequence). This CDR3 has 15 amino acids. V shed 0 bases and J shed 3 bases, with 11 bases lying between them. CDR3 residues: CASSLGQGWYTEAFF. The CDR3 coding sequence is TGTGCCAGCAGCTTAGGCCAGGGTTGGTACACTGAAGCTTTCTTT.

This clonotype was detected ten times or more. CDR3 bases: TGTGCCAGCAGTTACCCCGCGACAGGGGATGGGGGCTACACCTTC. This codes for CASSYPATGDGGYTF. The V gene is TRBV6-5, the J gene TRBJ1-2; 8 nucleotides align to TRBD1. This CDR3 is built from 15 residues. Germline V gene lookup returns CDR1 MNHEY and CDR2 SVGAGI. J lost 8 bases, V lost 2 bases, and 10 bases had no gene match.

Comment on this clonotype: One junction end does not reproduce the germline sequence, and a read error may be involved. The rearrangement joins TRBV28 to TRBJ1-3, with D possibly being TRBD1 (5 bases). CDR1 and CDR2 from the germline V gene are MDHEN and SYDVKM. The CDR3 spans 16 residues. The CDR3 protein is CASSFSVGDSRNTIYF. The CDR3 region has the DNA TGTGCCAGCAGTTTCTCAGTCGGGGACTCTCGAAACACCATATATTTT.

This clonotype was counted ten times or more. The chain is built from TRBV4-3 and TRBJ1-1, with D perhaps TRBD1 (6 bases). V dropped 3 bases and J dropped 3 bases, with 11 bases sitting between them. The CDR3 is 14 amino acids. The germline V gene encodes CDR1 LGHNA and CDR2 YSLEER. The CDR3 loop reads CASSHPGAYTEAFF. The CDR3, as DNA: TGCGCCAGCAGCCACCCAGGGGCCTACACTGAAGCTTTCTTT.